The 18 T cell receptor beta chains given below trace back to one sample, sequenced in a study of T cell changes during pregnancy in multiple sclerosis. Repertoires were generated with immunoSEQ multiplex PCR, while TCRdb's copy carries only in-frame clones and drops some. The sample has tens of thousands of clones; around 90% are singletons. Material: peripheral blood, obtained in the first trimester of pregnancy. Receptors were obtained from a female donor in good health, enrolled as a control in a pregnancy study.

CDR3 nucleotides: TGTGCCAGCAGTGGGACAGGGGGTGAACAGCCCCAGCATTTT. This encodes CASSGTGGEQPQHF. The gene calls are TRBV2 and TRBJ1-5, with 10 bases matching TRBD1. The junction had 4 bases not matched to a gene; V was cut back by 4 bases and J by 7 bases. CDR1 and CDR2 (germline): SNHLY, FYNNEI. This CDR3 contains 14 residues.

The V and J genes are TRBV5-4 and TRBJ1-1; 7 bases are a match to TRBD1. The CDR3 totals 17 residues. V lost 0 bases to trimming and J lost 0 bases; unmatched junction nucleotides: 8. Germline V gene lookup returns CDR1 SGHNT and CDR2 YYREEE (reference sequence). The CDR3 DNA reads as TGTGCCAGCAGCTTGGGGGTGGCAGGGGGGATGAACACTGAAGCTTTCTTT. This gives the protein CASSLGVAGGMNTEAFF.

V usage is TRBV27 and J usage is TRBJ2-1, with D maybe TRBD1 (6 bases). Per the germline V gene, CDR1 is MNHEY and CDR2 is SMNVEV (reference sequence). The V end was cut by 2 bases, the J end by 4 bases, with 9 bases between. The CDR3 spans 14 residues. In DNA, the CDR3 is TGTGCCAGCAGTTTACGACAGGAGTACAATGAGCAGTTCTTC. It yields the protein CASSLRQEYNEQFF.

The V call is TRBV10-3, the J call TRBJ2-5, with D possibly TRBD2 on 5 matching bases. V lost 3 bases and J 2 bases, leaving 10 bases between the germline ends. The V gene's germline CDR1 is ENHRY and CDR2 SYGVKD. The CDR3 extends over 14 amino acids. CDR3: CAISDRRRQETQYF. DNA for the CDR3: TGTGCCATCAGTGATCGGAGGAGACAAGAGACCCAGTACTTC.

This sequence joins TRBV19 and TRBJ1-4, with D possibly matching TRBD1 (5 bases). Trimming removed 6 bases from V and 0 bases from J, with 11 bases in between. Germline CDR1 LNHDA, CDR2 SQIVND (reference sequence). The CDR3 spans 15 residues. CDR3 loop: CASRGGTTTNEKLFF. In DNA, the CDR3 is TGTGCCAGTAGAGGTGGGACTACAACTAATGAAAAACTGTTTTTT.

This clone has a handful of counts. This chain links TRBV7-6 with TRBJ1-2; 8 bases are a match to TRBD1. J lost 8 bases, V lost 4 bases, and 9 bases had no gene match. The CDR3 runs to 14 residues. The germline gives CDR1 SGHVS, CDR2 FNYEAQ. The CDR3 sequence: CASSSQTGEQGYTF. Here the CDR3 DNA reads TGTGCCAGCAGCTCACAGACAGGGGAGCAGGGCTACACCTTC.

This clone was recorded only once. J is TRBJ2-1 and V is TRBV27, with D possibly matching TRBD1 (6 bases). The germline V gene encodes CDR1 MNHEY and CDR2 SMNVEV (reference sequence). The ends were cut back, 0 bases at V and 12 bases at J, with 15 bases in the middle. CDR3 size: 14 residues. The CDR3, as DNA: TGTGCCAGCAGTTTATCGTCGAGGGGGACGCGGCAGTTCTTC. It encodes CASSLSSRGTRQFF.

This chain links TRBV5-1 with TRBJ2-7, with D hard to call. The CDR3 extends over 16 amino acids. Germline V gives CDR1 SGHRS, CDR2 YFSETQ. V was pared by 0 bases and J by 3 bases, with 16 bases between. The chain's CDR3 is CASSLDSPPHFYEQYF. CDR3 nucleotides: TGCGCCAGCAGCTTGGATTCGCCACCTCACTTCTACGAGCAGTACTTC.

J is TRBJ2-4 and V is TRBV6-1, with 7 bases identical to TRBD1. V was clipped by 8 bases and J by 5 bases; unmatched bases: 6. The V gene's germline CDR1 is MNHNS and CDR2 SASEGT. The CDR3 loop spans 13 amino acids. Here the CDR3 reads CASGIGQENIQYF. DNA of the CDR3: TGTGCCAGCGGGATCGGACAGGAAAACATTCAGTACTTC.

The chain recombines TRBV20-1 with TRBJ2-1; D unresolved. This CDR3 has 11 residues. From germline, CDR1 is DFQATT and CDR2 SNEGSKA (reference sequence). The V and J ends lost 6 bases and 6 bases respectively, with 9 bases between them. CDR3 nucleotide sequence: TGCAGTGCGCACGACATCAATGAGCAGTTCTTC. Translation: CSAHDINEQFF.

The J gene is TRBJ1-4, the V gene TRBV28, with 7 nucleotides matching TRBD1. J lost 4 bases, V lost 6 bases, and 2 bases had no gene match. This CDR3 has 13 amino acids. In germline, CDR1 is MDHEN, CDR2 SYDVKM. The CDR3 nucleotides are TGTGCCAGCAGACGGGACAGTAATGAAAAACTGTTTTTT. It is translated as CASRRDSNEKLFF.

CDR3 in DNA: TGTGCCAGCAGTGGCCAGTTTTCCAGGCTCTACAATGAGCAGTTCTTC. It codes for CASSGQFSRLYNEQFF. This chain links TRBV6-1 with TRBJ2-1; D is unresolved. Germline V gene lookup returns CDR1 MNHNS and CDR2 SASEGT. Trimming cost V 4 bases and J 3 bases, with 16 bases left between them. This CDR3 is built from 16 residues.

The V gene is TRBV6-1, the J gene TRBJ1-4, with 7 bases fitting TRBD1. The germline V gene has CDR1 MNHNS and CDR2 SASEGT. The CDR3 runs 13 residues. With 7 bases clipped from V and 6 bases from J, the junction kept 5 bases outside the gene matches. CDR3 sequence reads: CASTRDSYEKLFF. The CDR3, as DNA: TGTGCCAGCACCCGGGACAGTTATGAAAAACTGTTTTTT.

The chain uses TRBV7-6 and TRBJ2-5, with TRBD2 as a possible D gene (7 bases). V was clipped by 5 bases and J by 4 bases, with 17 bases between them. CDR1 and CDR2 (germline): SGHVS, FNYEAQ. The CDR3 spans 15 residues. CDR3 DNA sequence: TGTGCCAGCAGCCGAGGGGGGGGCCCGAGAGAGACCCAGTACTTC. Translating gives CASSRGGGPRETQYF. The whole variable domain, remainder taken from reference TRBV7-6 and TRBJ2-5, is GAGVSQSPRYKVTKRGQDVALRCDPISGHVSLYWYRQALGQGPEFLTYFNYEAQQDKSGLPNDRFSAERPEGSISTLTIQRTEQRDSAMYRCASSRGGGPRETQYFGPGTRLLVL.

In its sample, this clone was seen once. The chain uses TRBV14 and TRBJ2-5; no firm D call. V was trimmed by 0 bases and J by 5 bases, leaving 16 bases between them. The V gene's germline CDR1 is SGHDN and CDR2 FVKESK. The CDR3 has 16 residues. CDR3 bases: TGTGCCAGCAGCCAAGATCCAATACCTCTCCGGGAGACCCAGTACTTC. Translated: CASSQDPIPLRETQYF. The full variable domain, with the rest looked up from reference TRBV14 and TRBJ2-5, is EAGVTQFPSHSVIEKGQTVTLRCDPISGHDNLYWYRRVMGKEIKFLLHFVKESKQDESGMPNNRFLAERTGGTYSTLKVQPAELEDSGVYFCASSQDPIPLRETQYFGPGTRLLVL.

This chain uses TRBV18 with TRBJ2-1, with D tentatively TRBD2 (5 bases). V shed 3 bases and J shed 3 bases, with 6 bases lying between them. The CDR3 has 13 amino acids. The germline V gene has CDR1 KGHSH and CDR2 LQKENI. The CDR3 loop reads CASSPDFYNEQFF. CDR3 nucleotide sequence: TGTGCCAGCTCACCGGACTTCTACAATGAGCAGTTCTTC.

The V and J genes are TRBV6-6 and TRBJ2-5; 9 bases align to TRBD1. This CDR3 is built from 15 residues. J lost 4 bases, V lost 0 bases, and 3 bases had no gene match. Germline assignment: CDR1 MNHNY and CDR2 SVGAGI (reference sequence). The CDR3 reads CASSYSGTGRETQYF. As DNA, the CDR3 is TGTGCCAGCAGTTACTCCGGGACAGGGAGAGAGACCCAGTACTTC.

The rearrangement joins TRBV18 to TRBJ2-5; a weak D match, TRBD1 (5 bases). The length of the CDR3 is 14 residues. Germline assignment: CDR1 KGHSH and CDR2 LQKENI. V dropped 0 bases and J dropped 1 base, with 6 bases sitting between them. This CDR3 reads CASSPPQGQETQYF. The CDR3 DNA sequence: TGTGCCAGCTCACCACCTCAGGGCCAAGAGACCCAGTACTTC.